The clone carrying this T cell receptor (beta chain) was picked up many times. Its specificity is not known. A modified ARM-PCR protocol with three rounds of nested PCR amplified TCRbeta. TCRdb reprocessed the multiplex PCR reads via MiXCR and lists one record per CDR3 protein. The table lists approximately 100,000 distinct CDR3 sequences, under 65% of them singletons. The data were taken from a study of tumor and adjacent non-tumor tissue in lung cancer. The template was RNA from unsorted bulk tissue. More than 3 cm separated this lung sample from the edge of the tumor. In germline, CDR1 is MNHNS, CDR2 SASEGT. The CDR3 runs 12 residues. Trimming left V 4 bases short and J 10 bases short, with 8 bases between. The study's findings and limits: Top 100 clones took a larger repertoire share in normal lung.

Sequenced material: distant non-tumor lung tissue. This TCR came from a man in his sixties with non-small cell lung cancer. This chain joins TRBV6-1 and TRBJ1-6; weak D call: TRBD1 (5 bases). This CDR3 reads CASSGRDSPLHF. The DNA for the CDR3 is TGTGCCAGCAGTGGCAGGGACTCACCCCTCCACTTT.